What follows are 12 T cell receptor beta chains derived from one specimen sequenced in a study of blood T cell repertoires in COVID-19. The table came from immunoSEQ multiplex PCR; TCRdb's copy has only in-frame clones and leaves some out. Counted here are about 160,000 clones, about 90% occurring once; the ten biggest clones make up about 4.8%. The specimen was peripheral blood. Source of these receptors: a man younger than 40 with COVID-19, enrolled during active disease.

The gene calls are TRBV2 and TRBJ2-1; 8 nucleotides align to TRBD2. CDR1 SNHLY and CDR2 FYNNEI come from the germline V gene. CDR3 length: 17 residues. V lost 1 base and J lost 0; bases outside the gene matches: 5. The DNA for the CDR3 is TGTGCCAGCAGTGAAGGGACTAGCTTTTACTCCTACAATGAGCAGTTCTTC. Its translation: CASSEGTSFYSYNEQFF.

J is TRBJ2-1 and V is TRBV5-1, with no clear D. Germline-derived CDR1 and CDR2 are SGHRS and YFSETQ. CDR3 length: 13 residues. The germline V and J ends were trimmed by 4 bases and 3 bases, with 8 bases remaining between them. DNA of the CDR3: TGCGCCAGCAGCCCCCCCGTCTACAATGAGCAGTTCTTC. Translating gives CASSPPVYNEQFF.

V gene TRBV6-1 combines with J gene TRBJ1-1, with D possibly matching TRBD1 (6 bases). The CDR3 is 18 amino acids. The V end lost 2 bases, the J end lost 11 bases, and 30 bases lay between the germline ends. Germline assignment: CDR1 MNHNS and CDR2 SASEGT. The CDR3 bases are TGTGCCAGCAGTGAAATGAGTGGTTCGGACAGTGTCTTTCCGCAGGCTTTCTTT. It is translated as CASSEMSGSDSVFPQAFF.

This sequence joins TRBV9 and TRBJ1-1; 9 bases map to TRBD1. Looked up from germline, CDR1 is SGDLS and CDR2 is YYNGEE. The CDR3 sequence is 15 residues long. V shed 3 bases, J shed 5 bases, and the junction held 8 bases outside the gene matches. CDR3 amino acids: CASSEGQGLETEAFF. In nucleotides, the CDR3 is TGTGCCAGCAGCGAGGGACAGGGACTAGAGACTGAAGCTTTCTTT.

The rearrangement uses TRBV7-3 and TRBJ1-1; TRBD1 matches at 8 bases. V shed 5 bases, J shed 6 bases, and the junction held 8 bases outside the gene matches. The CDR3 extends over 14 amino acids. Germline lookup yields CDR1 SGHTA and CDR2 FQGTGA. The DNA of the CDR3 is TGTGCCAGCAGCCTCACAGGGGGTTTTGCTGAAGCTTTCTTT. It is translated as CASSLTGGFAEAFF.

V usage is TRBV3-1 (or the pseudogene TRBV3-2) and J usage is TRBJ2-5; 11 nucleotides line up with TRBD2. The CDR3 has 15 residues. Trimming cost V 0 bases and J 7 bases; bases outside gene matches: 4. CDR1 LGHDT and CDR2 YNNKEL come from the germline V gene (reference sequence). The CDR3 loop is CASSQEGLAGPTQYF. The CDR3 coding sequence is TGTGCCAGCAGCCAAGAAGGACTAGCGGGCCCGACCCAGTACTTC.

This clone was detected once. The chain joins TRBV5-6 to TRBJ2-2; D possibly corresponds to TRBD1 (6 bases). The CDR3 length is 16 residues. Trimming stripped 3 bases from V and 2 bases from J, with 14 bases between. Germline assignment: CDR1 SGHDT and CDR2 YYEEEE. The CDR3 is CASSSSGTTNTGELFF. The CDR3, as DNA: TGTGCCAGCAGCTCTTCCGGGACAACTAACACCGGGGAGCTGTTTTTT. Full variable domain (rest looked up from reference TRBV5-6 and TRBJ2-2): DAGVTQSPTHLIKTRGQQVTLRCSPKSGHDTVSWYQQALGQGPQFIFQYYEEEERQRGNFPDRFSGHQFPNYSSELNVNALLLGDSALYLCASSSSGTTNTGELFFGEGSRLTVL.

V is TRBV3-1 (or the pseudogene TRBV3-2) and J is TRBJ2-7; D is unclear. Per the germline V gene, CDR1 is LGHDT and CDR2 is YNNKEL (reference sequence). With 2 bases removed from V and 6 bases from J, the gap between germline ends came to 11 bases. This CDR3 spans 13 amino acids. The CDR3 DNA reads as TGTGCCAGCAGCCAAACTCTAGTCGGCGAGCAGTACTTC. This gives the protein CASSQTLVGEQYF.

The CDR3 DNA reads as TGTGCCAGCAGCCCCTCGGTGGCAACTAATGAAAAACTGTTTTTT. Protein product: CASSPSVATNEKLFF. The chain recombines TRBV4-2 with TRBJ1-4; D not resolved. The germline CDR1 and CDR2 sequences are LGHNA and YNFKEQ. The CDR3 has 15 amino acids. V was clipped by 4 bases and J by 0 bases, with 9 bases between them.

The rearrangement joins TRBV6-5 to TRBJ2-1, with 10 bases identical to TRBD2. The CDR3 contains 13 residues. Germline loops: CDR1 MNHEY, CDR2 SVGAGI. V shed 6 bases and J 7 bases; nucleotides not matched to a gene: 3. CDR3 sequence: CASRLAGTNEQFF. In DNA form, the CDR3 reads TGTGCCAGCAGACTAGCGGGGACAAATGAGCAGTTCTTC.

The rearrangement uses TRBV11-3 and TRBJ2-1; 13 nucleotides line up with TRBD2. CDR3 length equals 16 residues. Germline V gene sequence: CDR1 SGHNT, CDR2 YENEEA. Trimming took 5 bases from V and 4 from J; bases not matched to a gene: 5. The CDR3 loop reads CASSPRLAGGYNEQFF. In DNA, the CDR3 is TGTGCCAGCAGCCCGCGACTAGCGGGAGGTTACAATGAGCAGTTCTTC. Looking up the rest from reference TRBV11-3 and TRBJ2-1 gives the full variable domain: EAGVVQSPRYKIIEKKQPVAFWCNPISGHNTLYWYLQNLGQGPELLIRYENEEAVDDSQLPKDRFSAERLKGVDSTLKIQPAELGDSAVYLCASSPRLAGGYNEQFFGPGTRLTVL.

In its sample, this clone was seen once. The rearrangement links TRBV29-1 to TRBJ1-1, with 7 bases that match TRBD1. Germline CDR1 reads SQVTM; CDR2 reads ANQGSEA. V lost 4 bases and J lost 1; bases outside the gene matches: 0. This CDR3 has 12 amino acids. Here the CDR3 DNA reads TGCAGCGTTGGACAGGGGAACACTGAAGCTTTCTTT. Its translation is CSVGQGNTEAFF.